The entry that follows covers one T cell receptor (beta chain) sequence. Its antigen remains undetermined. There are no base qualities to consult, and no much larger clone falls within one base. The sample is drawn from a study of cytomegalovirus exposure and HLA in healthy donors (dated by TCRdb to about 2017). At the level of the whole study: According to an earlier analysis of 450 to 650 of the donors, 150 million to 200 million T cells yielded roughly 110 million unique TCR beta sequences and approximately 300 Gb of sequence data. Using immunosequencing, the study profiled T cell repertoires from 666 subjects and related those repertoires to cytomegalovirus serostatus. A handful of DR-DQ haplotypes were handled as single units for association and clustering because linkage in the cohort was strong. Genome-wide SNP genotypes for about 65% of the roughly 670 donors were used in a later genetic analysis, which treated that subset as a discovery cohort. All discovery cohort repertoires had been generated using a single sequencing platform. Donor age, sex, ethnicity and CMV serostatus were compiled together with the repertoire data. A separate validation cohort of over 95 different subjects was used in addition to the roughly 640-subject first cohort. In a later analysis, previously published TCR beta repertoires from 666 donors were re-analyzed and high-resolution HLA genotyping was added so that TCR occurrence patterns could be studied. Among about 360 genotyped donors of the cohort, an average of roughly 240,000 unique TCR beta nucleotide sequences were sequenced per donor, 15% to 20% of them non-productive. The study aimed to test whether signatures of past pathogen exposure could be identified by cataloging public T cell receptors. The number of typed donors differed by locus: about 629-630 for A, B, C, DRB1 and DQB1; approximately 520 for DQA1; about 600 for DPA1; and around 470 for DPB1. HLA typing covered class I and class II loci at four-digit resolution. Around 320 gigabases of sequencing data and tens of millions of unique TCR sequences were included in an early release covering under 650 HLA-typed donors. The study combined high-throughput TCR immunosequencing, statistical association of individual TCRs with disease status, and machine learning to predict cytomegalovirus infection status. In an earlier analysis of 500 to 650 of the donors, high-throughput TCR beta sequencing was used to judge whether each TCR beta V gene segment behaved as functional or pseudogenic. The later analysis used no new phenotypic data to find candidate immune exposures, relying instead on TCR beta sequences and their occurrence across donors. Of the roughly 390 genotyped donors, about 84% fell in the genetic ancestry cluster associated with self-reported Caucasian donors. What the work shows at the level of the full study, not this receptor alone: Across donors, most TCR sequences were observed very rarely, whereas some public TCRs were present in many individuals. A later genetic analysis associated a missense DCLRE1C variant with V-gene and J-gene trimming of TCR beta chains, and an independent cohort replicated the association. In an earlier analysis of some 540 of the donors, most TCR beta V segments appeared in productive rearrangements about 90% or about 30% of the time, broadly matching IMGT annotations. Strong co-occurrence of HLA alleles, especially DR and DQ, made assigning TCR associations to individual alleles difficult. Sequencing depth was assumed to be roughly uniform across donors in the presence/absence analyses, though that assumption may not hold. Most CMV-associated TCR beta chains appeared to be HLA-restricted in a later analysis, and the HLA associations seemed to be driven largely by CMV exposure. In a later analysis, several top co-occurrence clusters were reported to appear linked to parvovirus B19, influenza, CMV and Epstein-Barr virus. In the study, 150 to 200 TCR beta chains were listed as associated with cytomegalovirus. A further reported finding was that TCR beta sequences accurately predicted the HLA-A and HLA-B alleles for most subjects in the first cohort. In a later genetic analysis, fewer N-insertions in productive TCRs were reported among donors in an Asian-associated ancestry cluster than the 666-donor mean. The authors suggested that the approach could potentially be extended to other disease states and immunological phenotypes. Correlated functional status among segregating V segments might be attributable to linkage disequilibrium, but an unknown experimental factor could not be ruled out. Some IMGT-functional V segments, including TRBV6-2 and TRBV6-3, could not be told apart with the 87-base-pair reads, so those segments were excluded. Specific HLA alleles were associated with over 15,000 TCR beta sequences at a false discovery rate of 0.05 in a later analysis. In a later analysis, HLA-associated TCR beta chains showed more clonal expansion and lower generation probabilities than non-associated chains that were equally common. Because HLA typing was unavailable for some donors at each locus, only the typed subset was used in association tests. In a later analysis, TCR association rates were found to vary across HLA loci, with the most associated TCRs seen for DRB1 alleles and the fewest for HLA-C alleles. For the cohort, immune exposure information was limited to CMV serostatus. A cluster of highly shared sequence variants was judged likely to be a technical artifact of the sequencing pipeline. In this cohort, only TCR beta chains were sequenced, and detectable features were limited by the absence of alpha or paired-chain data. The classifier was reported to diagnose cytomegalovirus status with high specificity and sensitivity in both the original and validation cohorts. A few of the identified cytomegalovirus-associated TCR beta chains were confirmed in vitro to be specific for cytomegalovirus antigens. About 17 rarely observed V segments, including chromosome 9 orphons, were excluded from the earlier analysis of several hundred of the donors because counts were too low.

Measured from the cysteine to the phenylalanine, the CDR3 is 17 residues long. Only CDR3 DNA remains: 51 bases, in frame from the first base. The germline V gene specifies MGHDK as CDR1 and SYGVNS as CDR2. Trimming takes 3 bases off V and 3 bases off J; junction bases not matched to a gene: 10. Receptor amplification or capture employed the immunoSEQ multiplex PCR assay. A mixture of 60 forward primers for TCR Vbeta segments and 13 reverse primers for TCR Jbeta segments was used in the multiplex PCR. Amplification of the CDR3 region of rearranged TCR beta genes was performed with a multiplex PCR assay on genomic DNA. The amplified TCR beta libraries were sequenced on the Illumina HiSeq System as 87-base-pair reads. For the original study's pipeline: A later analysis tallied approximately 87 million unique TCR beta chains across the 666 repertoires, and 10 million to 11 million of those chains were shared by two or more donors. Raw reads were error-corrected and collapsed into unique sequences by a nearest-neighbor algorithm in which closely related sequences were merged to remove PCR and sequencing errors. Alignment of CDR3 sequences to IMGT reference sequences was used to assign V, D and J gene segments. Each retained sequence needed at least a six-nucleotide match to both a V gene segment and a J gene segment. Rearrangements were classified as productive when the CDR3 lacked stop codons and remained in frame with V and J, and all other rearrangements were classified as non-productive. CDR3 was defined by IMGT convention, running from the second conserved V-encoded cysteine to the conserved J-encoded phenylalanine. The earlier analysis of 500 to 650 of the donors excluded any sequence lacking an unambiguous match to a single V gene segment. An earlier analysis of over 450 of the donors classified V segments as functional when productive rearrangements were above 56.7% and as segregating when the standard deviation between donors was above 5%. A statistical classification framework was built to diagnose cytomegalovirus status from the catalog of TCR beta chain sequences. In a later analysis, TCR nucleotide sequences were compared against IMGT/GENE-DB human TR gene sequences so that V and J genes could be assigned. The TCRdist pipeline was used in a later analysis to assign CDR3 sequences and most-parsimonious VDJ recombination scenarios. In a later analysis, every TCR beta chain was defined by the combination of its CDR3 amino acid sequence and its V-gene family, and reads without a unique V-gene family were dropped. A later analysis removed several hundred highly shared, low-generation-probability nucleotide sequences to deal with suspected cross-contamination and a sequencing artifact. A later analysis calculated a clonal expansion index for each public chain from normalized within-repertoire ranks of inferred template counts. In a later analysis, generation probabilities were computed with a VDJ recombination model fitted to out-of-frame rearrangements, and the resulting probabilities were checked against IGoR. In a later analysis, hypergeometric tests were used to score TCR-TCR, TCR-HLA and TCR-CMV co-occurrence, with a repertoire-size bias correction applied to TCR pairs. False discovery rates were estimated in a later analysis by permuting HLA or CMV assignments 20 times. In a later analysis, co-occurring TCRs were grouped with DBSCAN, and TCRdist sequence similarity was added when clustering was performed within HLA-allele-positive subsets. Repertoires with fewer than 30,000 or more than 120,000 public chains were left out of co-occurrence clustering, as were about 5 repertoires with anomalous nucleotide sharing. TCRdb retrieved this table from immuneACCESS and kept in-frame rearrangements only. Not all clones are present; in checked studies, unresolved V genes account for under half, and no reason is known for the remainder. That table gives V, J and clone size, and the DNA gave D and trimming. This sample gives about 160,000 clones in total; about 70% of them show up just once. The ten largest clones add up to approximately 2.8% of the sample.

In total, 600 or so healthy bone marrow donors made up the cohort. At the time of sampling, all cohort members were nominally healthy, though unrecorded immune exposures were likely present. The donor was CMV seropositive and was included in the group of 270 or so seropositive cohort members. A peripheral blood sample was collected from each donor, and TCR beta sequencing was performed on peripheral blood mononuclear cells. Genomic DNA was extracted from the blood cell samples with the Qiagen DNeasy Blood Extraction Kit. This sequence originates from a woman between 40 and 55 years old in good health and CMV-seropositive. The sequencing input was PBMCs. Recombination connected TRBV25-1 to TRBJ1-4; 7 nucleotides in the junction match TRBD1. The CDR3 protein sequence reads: CASSDSTGTAPNEKLFF. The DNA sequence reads TGTGCCAGCAGTGACTCAACGGGGACAGCACCTAATGAAAAACTGTTTTTT.